This T cell receptor (beta chain) stems from a study of blood T cells in healthy people across ages. Notes on the study in general: The donors' CMV status was not determined, possibly confounding changes in expanded clonotypes. Versus aged donors, long-lived donors had higher diversity and more naive CD4+ cells. It was held that the diversity estimates obtained from one million T cells were underestimates.

About this clonotype itself: What it binds is not known.

J gave up 5 bases and V 1 base, and 0 bases lay outside the gene matches. CDR1 is SGHKS, CDR2 YYEKEE, per germline (reference sequence). The CDR3 covers 13 residues. Combining a sample-barcoded 5' primer with a J-beta primer mix, a second PCR ran for about 7 to 11 cycles. Every sample gave at least 2.5 million paired-end reads containing CDR3. TCRdb re-called the 5' RACE reads through MiXCR, storing one row per CDR3 protein. The data contain about a million distinct CDR3 sequences, less than 45% of them seen just once; the ten biggest clones take up less than 15%. The source of this sequence is a man aged 18 to 35 in good health. Sequences were obtained from blood. The V and J genes are TRBV5-5 and TRBJ2-4, with 7 bases matching TRBD1. The CDR3 nucleotides read TGTGCCAGCAGCTTGACAGGGGAAAACATTCAGTACTTC. Its translation: CASSLTGENIQYF. The entire variable domain, with the rest obtained from reference TRBV5-5 and TRBJ2-4, is as follows: DAGVTQSPTHLIKTRGQQVTLRCSPISGHKSVSWYQQVLGQGPQFIFQYYEKEERGRGNFPDRFSARQFPNYSSELNVNALLLGDSALYLCASSLTGENIQYFGAGTRLSVL.